This TCR beta chain was recorded in a study of technical replicates of blood from several donors. Profiling relied on immunoSEQ multiplex PCR, and the TCRdb table lists in-frame clones only, not all of them. The data hold about 93,000 clones, with about 95% observed a single time. The CDR3 has 16 residues. With 1 base clipped from V and 1 base from J, the junction kept 5 bases outside the gene matches. Germline V CDR1 and CDR2: MDHEN, SYDVKM. Sequencing input: T cells isolated from PBMCs. This sequence originates from a human donor in good health. The V and J genes are TRBV28 and TRBJ2-3; 7 bases are a match to TRBD2. DNA for the CDR3: TGTGCCAGCAGTTTATTGGGGGGAGGGGGCACAGATACGCAGTATTTT. The encoded protein is CASSLLGGGGTDTQYF.